The 18 T cell receptor beta chains given below trace back to one sample, sequenced in a study of early T cells in non-severe SARS-CoV-2 infection (dated by TCRdb to the early 2020s). The library relied on 5' RACE. The data were produced on a NextSeq 500. The public reads were reprocessed in TCRdb via fastp at Q25 and MiXCR, keeping in-frame beta chains. Entries that share a CDR3 protein sequence are merged under the most common genes and DNA. This sample gives more than 95,000 distinct CDR3 sequences in total; roughly 9.6% of them show up just once. The ten most abundant clones make up roughly 4.8% of the sample. The sample here was whole blood, taken at baseline. The receptors derive from an adult who was a healthcare worker with PCR-confirmed SARS-CoV-2 infection or an uninfected control (not recorded which).

The table lists this clonotype with many counts. This chain links TRBV20-1 with TRBJ2-3; the D is unclear. Germline values: CDR1 DFQATT, CDR2 SNEGSKA (reference sequence). Trimming left V 5 bases short and J 4 bases short, with 13 bases between. The length of the CDR3 is 13 residues. The CDR3 region has the DNA TGCAGTGCTCCAAACCCCGCTCCAGATACGCAGTATTTT. Translation: CSAPNPAPDTQYF.

The chain couples TRBV6-1 to TRBJ1-4, with TRBD1 as a possible D gene (6 bases). This CDR3 is 15 amino acids long. Trimming cost V 7 bases and J 6 bases, with 18 bases left between them. From germline, CDR1 is MNHNS and CDR2 SASEGT. CDR3: CASMVPTGVYEKLFF. DNA for the CDR3: TGTGCCAGCATGGTGCCGACAGGAGTGTATGAAAAACTGTTTTTT.

This clonotype was observed a handful of times. V and J are TRBV15 and TRBJ2-5; D might be TRBD1 (6 bases). CDR1 LNHNV and CDR2 YYDKDF come from the germline V gene (reference sequence). V was cut by 4 bases and J by 5 bases, with 20 bases left in between. This CDR3 has 16 residues. The CDR3 nucleotides are TGTGCCACCAGCAACCCCCGGGACAAATCTCGGGAGACCCAGTACTTC. Amino acid sequence: CATSNPRDKSRETQYF.

This clonotype was found a few times. This rearrangement joins TRBV27 to TRBJ2-3, with D perhaps assigned TRBD1 or TRBD2 (6 bases each). Trimming removed 5 bases from V and 3 bases from J, with 9 bases in between. The germline gives CDR1 MNHEY, CDR2 SMNVEV (reference sequence). This CDR3 has 13 residues. Here the CDR3 DNA reads TGTGCCAGCAGTCAGGGGAGGACAGATACGCAGTATTTT. This gives the protein CASSQGRTDTQYF.

The chain joins TRBV5-1 to TRBJ1-6, with 7 nucleotides matching TRBD1. Germline V gives CDR1 SGHRS, CDR2 YFSETQ. After removal of 3 bases from V and 7 bases from J, the junction contained 7 bases not matched to a gene. The CDR3 consists of 15 residues. In nucleotides, the CDR3 is TGCGCCAGCAGCTCCCGACAGGGACAGAATTCACCCCTCCACTTT. Protein: CASSSRQGQNSPLHF. Complete variable domain (other parts from reference TRBV5-1 and TRBJ1-6): KAGVTQTPRYLIKTRGQQVTLSCSPISGHRSVSWYQQTPGQGLQFLFEYFSETQRNKGNFPGRFSGRQFSNSRSEMNVSTLELGDSALYLCASSSRQGQNSPLHFGNGTRLTVT.

This clonotype was counted between two and nine times. The chain recombines TRBV5-4 with TRBJ2-7, with 10 bases aligning to TRBD2. The CDR3 runs to 16 residues. Germline assignment: CDR1 SGHNT and CDR2 YYREEE (reference sequence). Losses at the gene ends were 0 bases for V and 7 bases for J; bases not matched to a gene: 10. CDR3 DNA: TGTGCCAGCAGCTTGGCCGGACTAGCGGATCTCCATGAGCAGTACTTC. Amino acid sequence: CASSLAGLADLHEQYF.

Worth noting for this clonotype: This may come from a read error, since a much larger clone is one base off. The J gene is TRBJ2-1, the V gene TRBV5-4; 9 nucleotides align to TRBD2. The length of the CDR3 is 15 residues. Germline V gene lookup returns CDR1 SGHNT and CDR2 YYREEE (reference sequence). The CDR3 here is CVSSRGASGMNEQFF. The CDR3 DNA reads as TGTGTCAGCAGCCGCGGGGCTAGCGGGATGAATGAGCAGTTCTTC.

The chain uses TRBV7-8 and TRBJ2-1; D might be TRBD2 (5 bases). The CDR3 loop spans 11 amino acids. Germline V gives CDR1 SGHVS, CDR2 FQNEAQ. Trimming removed 5 bases from V and 9 bases from J, with 8 bases in between. The CDR3 is CASSAGVEQFF. In nucleotides, the CDR3 is TGTGCCAGCAGCGCCGGGGTTGAGCAGTTCTTC.

This clonotype has a count of ten or more. The V and J genes are TRBV25-1 and TRBJ2-5; D call uncertain. The V gene lost 1 base and the J gene lost 3 bases, with 9 bases spanning the gap. CDR1 and CDR2 from the germline V gene are MGHDK and SYGVNS. The CDR3 totals 14 residues. CDR3 coding DNA: TGTGCCAGCAGTGAATTAGGTCAGAAAGAGACCCAGTACTTC. Amino acids: CASSELGQKETQYF.

This clonotype was observed at least ten times. The rearrangement joins TRBV21-1 to TRBJ2-1; the listed D gene, TRBD1, was not tested against the DNA. TRBV21-1 constitutes a pseudogene. The CDR3 is 18 residues long. In nucleotides, the CDR3 is TGTGCCAGCAGCACTTATCCGGGGCAGGGCGACTCCCGCAATGAGCAGTTCTTC. Encoded protein: CASSTYPGQGDSRNEQFF.

This clonotype was seen more than once but under ten times. This sequence joins TRBV30 and TRBJ2-7; either TRBD1 or TRBD2 may supply D (5 bases each). The CDR3 has 15 residues. Germline V gene data show CDR1 as GTSNPN and CDR2 as SVGIG (reference sequence). Between the trimmed V and J ends, which lost 8 bases and 1 base, there was a span of 21 bases. This CDR3 reads CASIFSGTLSYEQYF. Written as DNA, the CDR3 is TGTGCCAGTATATTCTCCGGGACGTTATCCTACGAGCAGTACTTC.

The CDR3 is CAISERGANTGELFF. CDR3 bases: TGTGCCATCAGTGAAAGAGGGGCGAACACCGGGGAGCTGTTTTTT. V gene TRBV10-3 combines with J gene TRBJ2-2; tentatively, D is TRBD1 or TRBD2 (5 bases each). Germline CDR1 is ENHRY and CDR2 is SYGVKD. Deletions cut 3 bases from V and 0 bases from J, with 8 bases between. The CDR3 sequence is 15 residues long.

The chain recombines TRBV3-1 with TRBJ1-6; D is ambiguous. CDR3 length: 15 amino acids. V shed 1 base and J shed 7 bases, with 11 bases lying between them. CDR1 and CDR2 from the germline V gene are LGHDT and YNNKEL (reference sequence). The CDR3 coding sequence is TGTGCCAGCAGCCAAGCATTTCGCGGAAATTCACCCCTCCACTTT. Encoded protein: CASSQAFRGNSPLHF.

In its sample, this clonotype was seen many times. The V and J genes are TRBV12-3 or TRBV12-4 and TRBJ1-1, with TRBD1 matching over 10 bases. J was trimmed by 7 bases and V by 0 bases; bases with no gene match: 8. This CDR3 is 16 amino acids long. DNA for the CDR3: TGTGCCAGCAGTTTAGCCTGGGACAGGGGCCGGGTTGAAGCTTTCTTT. It encodes CASSLAWDRGRVEAFF.

This clonotype has just a few counts. This rearrangement joins TRBV11-3 to TRBJ2-3; TRBD1 is a possible D gene (5 bases). This CDR3 is built from 16 residues. Germline V lookup: CDR1 SGHNT, CDR2 YENEEA. Deletions cut 5 bases from V and 0 bases from J, with 15 bases between. CDR3 residues: CASSPDRDTSTDTQYF. In DNA form, the CDR3 reads TGTGCCAGCAGCCCCGACAGAGACACTAGCACAGATACGCAGTATTTT.

The V call is TRBV5-5, the J call TRBJ2-3; possible D gene TRBD2, 6 bases. Trimming took off 0 bases at V and 2 bases at J, with 19 bases between the two ends. The CDR3 spans 18 residues. CDR1 is SGHKS, CDR2 YYEKEE, per germline (reference sequence). CDR3 DNA sequence: TGTGCCAGCAGCTTGGTAGTCTCTAGCGAGGAACACACAGATACGCAGTATTTT. Translation: CASSLVVSSEEHTDTQYF.

This clonotype was found many times. This chain uses TRBV19 with TRBJ1-5, with TRBD1 identical over 10 bases. V lost 3 bases, J lost 2 bases, and 1 base stayed unmatched. CDR1 LNHDA and CDR2 SQIVND come from the germline V gene (reference sequence). The CDR3 covers 15 residues. For the CDR3, the DNA is TGTGCCAGTAGTATCGGGACAGGGGGCAATCAGCCCCAGCATTTT. This sequence encodes CASSIGTGGNQPQHF.

This clonotype was observed at least ten times. The J gene is TRBJ1-1, the V gene TRBV5-1, with TRBD1 as a possible D gene (6 bases). V lost 5 bases, J lost 3 bases, and 14 bases lay in between. The CDR3 covers 14 residues. Germline CDR1 SGHRS, CDR2 YFSETQ. CDR3 nucleotide sequence: TGCGCCAGCAGTTTTCAGGGGCTAGACACTGAAGCTTTCTTT. Residues: CASSFQGLDTEAFF.